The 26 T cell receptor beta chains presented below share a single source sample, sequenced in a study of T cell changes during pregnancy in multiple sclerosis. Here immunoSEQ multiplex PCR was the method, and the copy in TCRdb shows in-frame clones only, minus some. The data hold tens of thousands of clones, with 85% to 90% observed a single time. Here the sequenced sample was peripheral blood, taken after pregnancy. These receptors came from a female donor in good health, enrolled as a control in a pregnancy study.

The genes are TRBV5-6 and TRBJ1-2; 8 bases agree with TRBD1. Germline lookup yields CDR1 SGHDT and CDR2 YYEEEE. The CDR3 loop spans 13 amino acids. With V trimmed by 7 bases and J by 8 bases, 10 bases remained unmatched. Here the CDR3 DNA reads TGTGCCAGCGCACCGGGACAGGTTTACGGCTACACCTTC. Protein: CASAPGQVYGYTF.

This CDR3 reads CASGLTPTGIYGYTF. For the CDR3, the DNA is TGTGCTAGTGGTTTGACTCCGACAGGGATCTATGGCTACACCTTC. The chain uses TRBV12-5 and TRBJ1-2; 7 bases align to TRBD1. This CDR3 contains 15 residues. In germline, CDR1 is LGHNT, CDR2 FRNRAP. V trimming: 2 bases; J trimming: 4 bases; junction bases outside the gene matches: 7.

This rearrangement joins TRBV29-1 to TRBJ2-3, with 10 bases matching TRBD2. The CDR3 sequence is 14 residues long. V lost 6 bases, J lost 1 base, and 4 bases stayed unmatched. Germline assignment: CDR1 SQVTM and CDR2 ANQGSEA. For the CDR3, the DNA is TGCAGCGTGTCCGGGACTAGCGGCACAGATACGCAGTATTTT. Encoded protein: CSVSGTSGTDTQYF.

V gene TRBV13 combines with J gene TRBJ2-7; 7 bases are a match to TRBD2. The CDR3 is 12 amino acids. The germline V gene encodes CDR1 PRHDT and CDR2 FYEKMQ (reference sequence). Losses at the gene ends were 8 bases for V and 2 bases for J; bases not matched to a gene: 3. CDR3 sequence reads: CASGEGTYEQYF. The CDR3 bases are TGTGCCAGCGGGGAGGGAACCTACGAGCAGTACTTC.

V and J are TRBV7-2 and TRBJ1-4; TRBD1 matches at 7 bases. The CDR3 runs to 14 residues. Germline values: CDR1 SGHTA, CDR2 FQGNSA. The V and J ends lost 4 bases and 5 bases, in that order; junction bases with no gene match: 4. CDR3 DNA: TGTGCCAGCAGCTGGGGACAGACGAATGAAAAACTGTTTTTT. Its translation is CASSWGQTNEKLFF.

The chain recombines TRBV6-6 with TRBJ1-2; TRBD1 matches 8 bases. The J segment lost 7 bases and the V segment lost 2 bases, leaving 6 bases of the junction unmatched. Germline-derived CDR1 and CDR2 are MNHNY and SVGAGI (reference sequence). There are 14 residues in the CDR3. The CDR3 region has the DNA TGTGCCAGCAGTTACACGACAGGGGCGGGTGGCTACACCTTC. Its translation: CASSYTTGAGGYTF.

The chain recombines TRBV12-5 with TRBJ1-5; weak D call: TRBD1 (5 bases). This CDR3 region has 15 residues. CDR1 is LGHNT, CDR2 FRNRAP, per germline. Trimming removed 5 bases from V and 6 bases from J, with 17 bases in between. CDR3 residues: CASGPGQGGLQPQHF. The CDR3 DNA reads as TGTGCTAGTGGTCCCGGACAAGGAGGGCTTCAGCCCCAGCATTTT.

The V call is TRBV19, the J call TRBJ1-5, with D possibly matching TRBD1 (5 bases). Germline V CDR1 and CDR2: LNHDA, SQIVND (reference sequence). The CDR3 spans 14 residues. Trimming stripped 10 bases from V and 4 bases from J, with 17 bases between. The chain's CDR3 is CATVGRARNQPQHF. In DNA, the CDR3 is TGTGCCACCGTAGGCAGGGCGCGTAATCAGCCCCAGCATTTT. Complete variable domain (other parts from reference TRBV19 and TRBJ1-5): DGGITQSPKYLFRKEGQNVTLSCEQNLNHDAMYWYRQDPGQGLRLIYYSQIVNDFQKGDIAEGYSVSREKKESFPLTVTSAQKNPTAFYLCATVGRARNQPQHFGDGTRLSIL.

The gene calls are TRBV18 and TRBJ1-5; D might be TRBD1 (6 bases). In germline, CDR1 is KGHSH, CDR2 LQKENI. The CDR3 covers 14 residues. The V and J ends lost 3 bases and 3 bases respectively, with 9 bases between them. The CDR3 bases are TGTGCCAGCTCACCGGACAGCACCAATCAGCCCCAGCATTTT. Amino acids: CASSPDSTNQPQHF.

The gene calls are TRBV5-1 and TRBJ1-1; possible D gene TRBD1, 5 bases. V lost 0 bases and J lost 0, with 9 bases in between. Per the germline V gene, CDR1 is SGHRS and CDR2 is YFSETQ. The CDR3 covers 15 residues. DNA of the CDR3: TGCGCCAGCAGCTTGGGTCCAGGGATGAACACTGAAGCTTTCTTT. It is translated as CASSLGPGMNTEAFF.

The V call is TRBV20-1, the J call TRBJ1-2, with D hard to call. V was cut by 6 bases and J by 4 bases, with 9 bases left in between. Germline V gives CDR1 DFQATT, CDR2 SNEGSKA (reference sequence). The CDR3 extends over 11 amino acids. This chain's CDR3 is CSARPAYGYTF. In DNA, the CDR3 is TGCAGTGCCAGGCCAGCCTATGGCTACACCTTC.

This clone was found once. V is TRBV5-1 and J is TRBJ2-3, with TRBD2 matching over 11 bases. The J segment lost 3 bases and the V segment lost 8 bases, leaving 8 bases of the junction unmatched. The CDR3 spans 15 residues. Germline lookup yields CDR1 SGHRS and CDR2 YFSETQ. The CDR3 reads CASTTSGVFTDTQYF. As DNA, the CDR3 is TGCGCCAGTACGACTAGCGGGGTCTTTACAGATACGCAGTATTTT.

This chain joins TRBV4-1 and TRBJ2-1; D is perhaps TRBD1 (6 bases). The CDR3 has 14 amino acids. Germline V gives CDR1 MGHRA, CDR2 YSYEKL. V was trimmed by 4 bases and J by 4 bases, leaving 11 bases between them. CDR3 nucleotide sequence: TGCGCCAGCAGCCGCCCGGACAGTTACAATGAGCAGTTCTTC. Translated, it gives CASSRPDSYNEQFF.

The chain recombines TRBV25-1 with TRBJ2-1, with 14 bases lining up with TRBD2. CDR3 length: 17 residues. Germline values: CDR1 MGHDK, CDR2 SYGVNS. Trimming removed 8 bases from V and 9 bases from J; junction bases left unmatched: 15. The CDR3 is CASAPKGLAGDKGEQFF. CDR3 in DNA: TGTGCCAGCGCGCCTAAGGGACTAGCGGGAGATAAGGGTGAGCAGTTCTTC.

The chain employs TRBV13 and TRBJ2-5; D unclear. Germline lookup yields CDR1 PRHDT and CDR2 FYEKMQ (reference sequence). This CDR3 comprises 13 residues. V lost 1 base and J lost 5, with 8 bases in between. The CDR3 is CASSLARRETQYF. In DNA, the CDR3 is TGTGCCAGCAGCTTAGCCCGCCGGGAGACCCAGTACTTC.

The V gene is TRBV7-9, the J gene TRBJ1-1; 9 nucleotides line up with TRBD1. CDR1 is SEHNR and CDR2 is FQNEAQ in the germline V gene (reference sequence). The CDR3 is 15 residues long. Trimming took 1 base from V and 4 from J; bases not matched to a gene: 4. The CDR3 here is CASSLGGQGTTEAFF. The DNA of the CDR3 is TGTGCCAGCAGCTTAGGGGGACAGGGCACCACTGAAGCTTTCTTT.

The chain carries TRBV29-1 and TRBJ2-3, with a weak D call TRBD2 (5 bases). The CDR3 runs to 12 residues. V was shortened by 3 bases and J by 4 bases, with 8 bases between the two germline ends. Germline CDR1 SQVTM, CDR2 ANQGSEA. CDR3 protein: CSVDRGSDTQYF. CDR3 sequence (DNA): TGCAGCGTTGATCGAGGGTCAGATACGCAGTATTTT.

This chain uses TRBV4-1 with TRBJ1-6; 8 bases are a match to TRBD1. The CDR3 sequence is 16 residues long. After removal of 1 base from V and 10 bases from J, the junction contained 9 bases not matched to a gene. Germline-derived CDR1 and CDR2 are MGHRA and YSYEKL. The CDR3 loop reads CASSQVPDRGQSPLHF. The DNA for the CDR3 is TGCGCCAGCAGCCAAGTCCCCGACAGGGGTCAGTCACCCCTCCACTTT.

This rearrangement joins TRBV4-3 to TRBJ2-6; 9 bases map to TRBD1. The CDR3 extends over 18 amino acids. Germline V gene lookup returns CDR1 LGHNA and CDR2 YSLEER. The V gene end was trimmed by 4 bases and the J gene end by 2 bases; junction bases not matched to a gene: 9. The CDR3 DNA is TGCGCCAGCAGCCGCCACCCACAGGGGGCGCCTGGGGCCAACGTCCTGACTTTC. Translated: CASSRHPQGAPGANVLTF.

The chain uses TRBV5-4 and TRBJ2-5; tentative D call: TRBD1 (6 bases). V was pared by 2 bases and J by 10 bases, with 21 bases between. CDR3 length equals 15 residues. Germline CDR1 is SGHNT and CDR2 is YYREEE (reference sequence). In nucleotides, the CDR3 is TGTGCCAGCAGCTTAGACAGTGGAACAGGGTGGAACCAGTACTTC. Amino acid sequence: CASSLDSGTGWNQYF.

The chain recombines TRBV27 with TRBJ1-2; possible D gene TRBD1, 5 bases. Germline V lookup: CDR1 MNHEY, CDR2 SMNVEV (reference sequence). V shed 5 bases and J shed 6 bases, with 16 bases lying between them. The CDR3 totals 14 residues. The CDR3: CASSPWTEGDGYTF. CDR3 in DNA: TGTGCCAGCAGTCCCTGGACGGAAGGGGATGGCTACACCTTC.

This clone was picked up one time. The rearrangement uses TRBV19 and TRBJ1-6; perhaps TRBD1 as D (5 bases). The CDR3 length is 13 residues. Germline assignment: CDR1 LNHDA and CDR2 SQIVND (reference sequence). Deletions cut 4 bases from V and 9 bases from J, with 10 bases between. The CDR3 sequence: CASSRRGVSPLHF. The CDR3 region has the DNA TGTGCCAGTAGTAGGAGGGGCGTTTCACCCCTCCACTTT. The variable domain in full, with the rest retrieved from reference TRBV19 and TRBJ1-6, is DGGITQSPKYLFRKEGQNVTLSCEQNLNHDAMYWYRQDPGQGLRLIYYSQIVNDFQKGDIAEGYSVSREKKESFPLTVTSAQKNPTAFYLCASSRRGVSPLHFGNGTRLTVT.

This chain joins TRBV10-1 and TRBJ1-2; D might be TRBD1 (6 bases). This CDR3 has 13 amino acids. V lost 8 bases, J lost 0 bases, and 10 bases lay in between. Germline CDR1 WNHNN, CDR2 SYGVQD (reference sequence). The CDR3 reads CASGRTANYGYTF. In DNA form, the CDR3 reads TGCGCCAGCGGCCGGACAGCTAACTATGGCTACACCTTC.

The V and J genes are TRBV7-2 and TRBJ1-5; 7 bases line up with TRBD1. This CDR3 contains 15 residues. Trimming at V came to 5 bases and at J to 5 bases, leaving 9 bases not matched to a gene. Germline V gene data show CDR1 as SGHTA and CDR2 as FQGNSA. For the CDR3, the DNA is TGTGCCAGCAGCCAACAGGGCAGGGGGGATCAGCCCCAGCATTTT. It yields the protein CASSQQGRGDQPQHF.

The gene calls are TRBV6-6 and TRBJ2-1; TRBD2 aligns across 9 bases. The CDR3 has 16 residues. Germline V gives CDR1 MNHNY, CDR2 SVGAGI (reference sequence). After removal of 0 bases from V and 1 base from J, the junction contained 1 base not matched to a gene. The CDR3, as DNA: TGTGCCAGCAGTTACTCAGCGGGGGGATCCTACAATGAGCAGTTCTTC. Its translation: CASSYSAGGSYNEQFF.

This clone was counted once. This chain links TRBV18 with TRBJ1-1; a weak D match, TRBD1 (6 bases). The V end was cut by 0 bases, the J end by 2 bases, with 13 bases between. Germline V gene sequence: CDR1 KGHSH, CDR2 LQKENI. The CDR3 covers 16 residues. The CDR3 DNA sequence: TGTGCCAGCTCACCACCTTATGGACAGCGAAACACTGAAGCTTTCTTT. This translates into CASSPPYGQRNTEAFF.